This TCR beta chain came from a study of blood T cell repertoires in COVID-19. Turning to the study itself: Acute-phase and convalescent COVID-19 samples originated in the United States, Italy and Spain. The analysed material was cDNA or gDNA that came from T cells, B-cell-depleted T cells, or PBMCs.

The CDR3 covers 15 residues. Germline lookup yields CDR1 KGHDR and CDR2 SFDVKD. The V gene end was trimmed by 3 bases and the J gene end by 6 bases; junction bases not matched to a gene: 7. Original analysis: Reference gene primer amplification gave nucleated cell count estimates. This table comes from immunoSEQ multiplex PCR, and its TCRdb copy is limited to in-frame clones, with some not included. For V, J and clone size, that table is used; D and trimming come from the DNA. The sample consists of tens of thousands of clones, 70% to 90% of them appearing once. The sequence derives from a human donor with active COVID-19. The donor label of this sample is uncertain. The chain combines TRBV24-1 with TRBJ2-1, with 7 bases fitting TRBD2. The sequenced material came from peripheral blood. CDR3 in amino acids: CATSDLGGSVNEQFF. CDR3 nucleotide sequence: TGTGCCACCAGTGATCTCGGGGGGTCGGTCAATGAGCAGTTCTTC.